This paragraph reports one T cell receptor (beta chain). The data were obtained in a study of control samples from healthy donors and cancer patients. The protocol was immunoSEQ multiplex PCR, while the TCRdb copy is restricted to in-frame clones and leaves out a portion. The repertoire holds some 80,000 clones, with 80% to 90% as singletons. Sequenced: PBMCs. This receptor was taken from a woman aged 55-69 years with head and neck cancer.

CDR3 residues: CASSYVDRTLYGYTF. Written as DNA, the CDR3 is TGTGCCAGCAGTTATGTGGACAGGACTCTCTATGGCTACACCTTC. The chain combines TRBV28 with TRBJ1-2; 7 bases line up with TRBD1. The CDR3 runs to 15 residues. Germline assignment: CDR1 MDHEN and CDR2 SYDVKM. The J segment lost 4 bases and the V segment lost 4 bases, leaving 9 bases of the junction unmatched.